Presented here are 15 T cell receptor beta chains from one specimen sequenced in a study of cytomegalovirus exposure and HLA in healthy donors. The PCR was carried out with 60 Vbeta primers and 13 Jbeta primers. Some clones are missing from TCRdb's copy, which holds only in-frame ones; the method was immunoSEQ multiplex PCR. The profile shows 84,000 or so clones, 70% to 80% of them singletons. Input material: PBMCs. The receptors were sampled from a man aged 50 or older in good health and CMV-seronegative.

The count of this clone is one. The chain uses TRBV30 and TRBJ1-3; tentative D call: TRBD1 (6 bases). Germline lookup yields CDR1 GTSNPN and CDR2 SVGIG (reference sequence). The length of the CDR3 is 13 residues. The CDR3 loop is CASKQGPGNTIYF. CDR3 coding DNA: TGTGCTTCGAAACAGGGTCCTGGAAACACCATATATTTT.

This clone was counted once. The rearrangement links TRBV7-9 to TRBJ2-3, with 9 bases fitting TRBD2. The trim removed 4 bases at V and 3 bases at J, leaving 17 bases unmatched. Germline V gives CDR1 SEHNR, CDR2 FQNEAQ (reference sequence). This CDR3 has 19 residues. As DNA, the CDR3 is TGTGCCAGCAGCTCAAATAAGGGCGGGGGGGCCGATGGGACAGATACGCAGTATTTT. Protein: CASSSNKGGGADGTDTQYF.

In its sample, this clone was seen a few times. The chain recombines TRBV5-1 with TRBJ1-6; D ambiguous. Between the trimmed V and J ends, which lost 0 bases and 7 bases, there was a span of 8 bases. Germline V gene lookup returns CDR1 SGHRS and CDR2 YFSETQ. This CDR3 is built from 14 residues. The CDR3 sequence is CASSLGQKNSPLHF. The DNA of the CDR3 is TGCGCCAGCAGCTTGGGTCAGAAGAATTCACCCCTCCACTTT.

The table lists this clone with a few counts. The chain recombines TRBV5-1 with TRBJ2-3; 7 nucleotides agree with TRBD2. The CDR3 runs 15 residues. After removal of 4 bases from V and 0 bases from J, the junction contained 5 bases not matched to a gene. CDR1 and CDR2 from the germline V gene are SGHRS and YFSETQ. The CDR3 coding sequence is TGCGCCAGCAGCCCGTCAGCGGGGAGCACAGATACGCAGTATTTT. Amino acids: CASSPSAGSTDTQYF.

CDR3: CASRVGSGTEAFF. The CDR3 DNA follows: TGTGCCAGCAGGGTTGGGTCGGGCACTGAAGCTTTCTTT. The gene calls are TRBV6-4 and TRBJ1-1; the D is unclear. Germline loops: CDR1 MRHNA, CDR2 SNTAGT. The V end was cut by 6 bases, the J end by 4 bases, with 12 bases between. The CDR3 loop spans 13 amino acids.

This clone was detected once. This sequence joins TRBV7-9 and TRBJ1-4, with D maybe TRBD1 (5 bases). Trimming pared 5 bases from V and 5 bases from J, leaving 15 bases between. CDR3 length: 15 residues. CDR1 and CDR2 from the germline V gene are SEHNR and FQNEAQ (reference sequence). The CDR3 bases are TGTGCCAGCAGCCGGCCCGGGACTCCGAATGAAAAACTGTTTTTT. This encodes CASSRPGTPNEKLFF.

The chain uses TRBV14 and TRBJ2-5; the D gene is possibly TRBD1 (6 bases). The V gene lost 2 bases and the J gene lost 4 bases, with 14 bases spanning the gap. The CDR3 is 15 residues long. Looked up from germline, CDR1 is SGHDN and CDR2 is FVKESK. CDR3 coding DNA: TGTGCCAGCAGCCAACAGGACAGAAGTCGAGAGACCCAGTACTTC. It translates to CASSQQDRSRETQYF.

This clone was observed a handful of times. J is TRBJ2-3 and V is TRBV7-3; TRBD2 aligns across 8 bases. The CDR3 has 16 residues. The V gene's germline CDR1 is SGHTA and CDR2 FQGTGA. Unmatched junction bases numbered 5, after V lost 1 base and J lost 2 bases. The CDR3 is CASSLKGGGLTDTQYF. CDR3 bases: TGTGCCAGCAGCTTAAAGGGCGGGGGGCTCACAGATACGCAGTATTTT.

This chain links TRBV19 with TRBJ2-5; 8 bases line up with TRBD2. CDR1 and CDR2 (germline): LNHDA, SQIVND (reference sequence). Trimming at V came to 5 bases and at J to 6 bases, leaving 5 bases not matched to a gene. The CDR3 has 13 amino acids. The CDR3: CASSDTSGKTQYF. CDR3 sequence (DNA): TGTGCCAGTAGTGATACTAGCGGCAAGACCCAGTACTTC. Filled out from reference TRBV19 and TRBJ2-5, the complete variable domain reads DGGITQSPKYLFRKEGQNVTLSCEQNLNHDAMYWYRQDPGQGLRLIYYSQIVNDFQKGDIAEGYSVSREKKESFPLTVTSAQKNPTAFYLCASSDTSGKTQYFGPGTRLLVL.

The chain joins TRBV5-6 to TRBJ1-1; TRBD1 is a possible D gene (5 bases). Germline V lookup: CDR1 SGHDT, CDR2 YYEEEE. The CDR3 totals 14 residues. Trimming cost V 6 bases and J 3 bases, with 15 bases left between them. The CDR3 protein is CASTWGGSHTEAFF. The CDR3 bases are TGTGCCAGCACCTGGGGGGGGTCACACACTGAAGCTTTCTTT.

The chain links TRBV18 to TRBJ2-7; D unresolved. Germline V CDR1 and CDR2: KGHSH, LQKENI. V was shortened by 6 bases and J by 2 bases, with 14 bases between the two germline ends. The CDR3 spans 14 residues. The CDR3 here is CASSGGRITYEQYF. The DNA for the CDR3 is TGTGCCAGCTCTGGTGGCAGGATAACCTACGAGCAGTACTTC.

The chain joins TRBV19 to TRBJ2-7; 8 positions agree with TRBD1. There are 15 residues in the CDR3. V gave up 3 bases and J gave up 0 bases; unmatched junction bases: 4. Germline values: CDR1 LNHDA, CDR2 SQIVND (reference sequence). CDR3 nucleotide sequence: TGTGCCAGTAGTATTGACGGACAGGGCTCCTACGAGCAGTACTTC. It is translated as CASSIDGQGSYEQYF.

This sequence joins TRBV30 and TRBJ2-7; 7 bases line up with TRBD2. CDR3 length: 12 amino acids. J lost 4 bases, V lost 2 bases, and 2 bases had no gene match. Germline CDR1 reads GTSNPN; CDR2 reads SVGIG (reference sequence). CDR3 protein: CAWSRGEYEQYF. In DNA form, the CDR3 reads TGTGCCTGGAGTCGGGGGGAGTACGAGCAGTACTTC.

CDR3 sequence: CASSILEGAGAQPQHF. The DNA of the CDR3 is TGTGCCAGTAGTATTTTGGAGGGAGCCGGTGCTCAGCCCCAGCATTTT. The chain is built from TRBV19 and TRBJ1-5, with D hard to call. The CDR3 is 16 amino acids. Trimming shortened V by 3 bases and J by 6 bases, and 18 bases separated the two germline ends. Per the germline V gene, CDR1 is LNHDA and CDR2 is SQIVND (reference sequence).

The chain links TRBV9 to TRBJ1-2, with D perhaps matching TRBD1 (5 bases). V dropped 7 bases and J dropped 8 bases, with 24 bases sitting between them. Germline V lookup: CDR1 SGDLS, CDR2 YYNGEE. The CDR3 sequence is 15 residues long. CDR3 nucleotide sequence: TGTGCCAGCGGGGACCCTTACGGAGGGCGACGCGGCTACACCTTC. This encodes CASGDPYGGRRGYTF. The complete variable domain, with remaining parts taken from reference TRBV9 and TRBJ1-2, reads DSGVTQTPKHLITATGQRVTLRCSPRSGDLSVYWYQQSLDQGLQFLIQYYNGEERAKGNILERFSAQQFPDLHSELNLSSLELGDSALYFCASGDPYGGRRGYTFGSGTRLTVV.